This note documents a single T cell receptor beta chain sequence. The CDR3 contains 15 residues. These data belong to a study of cytomegalovirus exposure and HLA in healthy donors. Study details: An early release of data contained some 80 million unique TCRs, which came from HLA-typed donors.

The PCR contained 60 Vbeta and 13 Jbeta primers. The method was immunoSEQ multiplex PCR; TCRdb's version includes in-frame clones alone and lacks a portion of them. Here the sample spans approximately 120,000 clones, around 80% being singletons. Sequencing used PBMCs. This receptor was taken from a female donor in good health and CMV-seronegative. The V and J genes are TRBV6-7 and TRBJ2-5; TRBD2 agrees at 9 bases. TRBJ2-7 explains the end of the DNA better; the J call may be wrong. TRBV6-7 is recorded as an ORF, its role being uncertain. In nucleotides, the CDR3 is TGTGCCAGCAGTTACTCGAGCGGGGGGTGGTACGAGCAGTACTTC. It yields the protein CASSYSSGGWYEQYF.